The entry below describes one TCR beta chain. In the source study's methods: Reference gene primers were amplified, and this amplification served to estimate nucleated cell counts. Profiled with immunoSEQ multiplex PCR; TCRdb holds only in-frame clones, not every one. V and J calls and clone size come straight from that table; D and trimming were deduced from the DNA. The sample records around 91,000 clones, 79% being singletons. The sample is drawn from a study of blood T cell repertoires in COVID-19. The wider study: The origin of the acute and convalescent COVID-19 samples was the United States, Italy and Spain. Sample material is recorded as cDNA or gDNA derived from T cells, B-cell-depleted T cells, or PBMCs.

This TCR came from a woman aged 80 or older with active or convalescent COVID-19. Sequencing used peripheral blood.

The CDR3 here is CASSFRDRDTGELFF. CDR3 coding DNA: TGCGCCAGCAGCTTCCGGGACAGGGATACCGGGGAGCTGTTTTTT. The rearrangement links TRBV5-1 to TRBJ2-2; 9 nucleotides line up with TRBD1. This CDR3 is built from 15 residues. Trimming took 2 bases from V and 5 from J; bases not matched to a gene: 4. Germline V gene data show CDR1 as SGHRS and CDR2 as YFSETQ. The full variable domain, in which reference TRBV5-1 and TRBJ2-2 provide the parts outside the CDR3, is KAGVTQTPRYLIKTRGQQVTLSCSPISGHRSVSWYQQTPGQGLQFLFEYFSETQRNKGNFPGRFSGRQFSNSRSEMNVSTLELGDSALYLCASSFRDRDTGELFFGEGSRLTVL.